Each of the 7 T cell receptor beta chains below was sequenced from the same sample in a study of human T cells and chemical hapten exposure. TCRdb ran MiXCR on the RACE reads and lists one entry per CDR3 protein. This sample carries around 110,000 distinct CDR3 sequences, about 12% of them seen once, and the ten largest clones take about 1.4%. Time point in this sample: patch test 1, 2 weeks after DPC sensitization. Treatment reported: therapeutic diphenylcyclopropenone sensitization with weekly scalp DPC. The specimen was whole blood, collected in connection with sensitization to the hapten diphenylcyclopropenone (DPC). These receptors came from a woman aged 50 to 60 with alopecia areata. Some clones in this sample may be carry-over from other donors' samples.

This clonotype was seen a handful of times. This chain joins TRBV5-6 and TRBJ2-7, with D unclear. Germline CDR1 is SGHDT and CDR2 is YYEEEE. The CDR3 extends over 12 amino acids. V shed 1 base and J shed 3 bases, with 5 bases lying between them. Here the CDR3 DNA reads TGTGCCAGCAGCTTGAGTGACTACGAGCAGTACTTC. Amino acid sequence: CASSLSDYEQYF.

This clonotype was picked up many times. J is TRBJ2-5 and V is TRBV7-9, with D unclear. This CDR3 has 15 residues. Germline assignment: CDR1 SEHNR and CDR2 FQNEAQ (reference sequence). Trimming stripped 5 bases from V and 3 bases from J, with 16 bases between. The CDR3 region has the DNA TGTGCCAGCAGCCGACTCATGGGTTCGAAAGAGACCCAGTACTTC. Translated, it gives CASSRLMGSKETQYF.

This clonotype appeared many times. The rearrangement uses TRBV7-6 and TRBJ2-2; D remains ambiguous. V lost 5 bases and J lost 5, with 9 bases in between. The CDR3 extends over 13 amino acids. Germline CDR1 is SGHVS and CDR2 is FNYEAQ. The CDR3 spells CASSLVWTGELFF. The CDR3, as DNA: TGTGCCAGCAGCCTCGTGTGGACCGGGGAGCTGTTTTTT. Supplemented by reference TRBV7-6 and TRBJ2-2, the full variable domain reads GAGVSQSPRYKVTKRGQDVALRCDPISGHVSLYWYRQALGQGPEFLTYFNYEAQQDKSGLPNDRFSAERPEGSISTLTIQRTEQRDSAMYRCASSLVWTGELFFGEGSRLTVL.

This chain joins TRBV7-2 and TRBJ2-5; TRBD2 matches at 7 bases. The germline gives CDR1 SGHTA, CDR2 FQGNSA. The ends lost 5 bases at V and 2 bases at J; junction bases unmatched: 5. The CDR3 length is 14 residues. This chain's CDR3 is CASSRGGPQETQYF. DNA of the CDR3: TGTGCCAGCAGCCGCGGGGGTCCACAAGAGACCCAGTACTTC. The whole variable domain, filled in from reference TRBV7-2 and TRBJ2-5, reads GAGVSQSPSNKVTEKGKDVELRCDPISGHTALYWYRQSLGQGLEFLIYFQGNSAPDKSGLPSDRFSAERTGGSVSTLTIQRTQQEDSAVYLCASSRGGPQETQYFGPGTRLLVL.

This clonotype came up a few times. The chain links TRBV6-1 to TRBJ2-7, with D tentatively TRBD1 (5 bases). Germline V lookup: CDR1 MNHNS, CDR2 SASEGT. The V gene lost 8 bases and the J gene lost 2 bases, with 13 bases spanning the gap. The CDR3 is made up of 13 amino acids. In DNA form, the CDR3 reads TGTGCCAGCCTTATTAGGGGAACCTACGAGCAGTACTTC. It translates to CASLIRGTYEQYF.

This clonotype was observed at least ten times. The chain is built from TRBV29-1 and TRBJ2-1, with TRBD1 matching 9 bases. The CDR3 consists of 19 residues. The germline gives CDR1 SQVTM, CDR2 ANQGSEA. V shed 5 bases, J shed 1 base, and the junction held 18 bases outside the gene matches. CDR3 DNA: TGCAGCGTTTCTATTCCCCCCGGACAGGGGTTGGGTTCCTACAATGAGCAGTTCTTC. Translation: CSVSIPPGQGLGSYNEQFF.

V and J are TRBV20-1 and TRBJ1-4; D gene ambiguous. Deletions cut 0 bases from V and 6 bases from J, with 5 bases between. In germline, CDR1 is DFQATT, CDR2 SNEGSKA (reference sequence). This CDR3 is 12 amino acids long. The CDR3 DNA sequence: TGCAGTGCTAGAGATGCGGATGAAAAACTGTTTTTT. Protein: CSARDADEKLFF.